A single sample is the source of the 27 T cell receptor beta chains below, sequenced in a study of blood T cell repertoires in COVID-19. Profiled with immunoSEQ multiplex PCR; TCRdb holds only in-frame clones, not every one. The sample lists over 90,000 clones, around four fifths occurring once. Sequenced material: peripheral blood. The receptors stem from a man in his sixties with active or convalescent COVID-19.

V gene TRBV2 combines with J gene TRBJ2-5; TRBD2 agrees at 8 bases. V lost 2 bases, J lost 5 bases, and 16 bases stayed unmatched. The CDR3 extends over 18 amino acids. Germline loops: CDR1 SNHLY, CDR2 FYNNEI. The CDR3 loop reads CASSEPPGTSRVRETQYF. For the CDR3, the DNA is TGTGCCAGCAGTGAACCTCCCGGGACTAGTAGGGTCCGGGAGACCCAGTACTTC.

This clone was found many times. The V and J genes are TRBV2 and TRBJ2-5; 9 bases line up with TRBD2. Germline V CDR1 and CDR2: SNHLY, FYNNEI. CDR3 length: 16 residues. V lost 0 bases and J lost 2; bases outside the gene matches: 4. CDR3 loop: CASSEASGSLQETQYF. CDR3 DNA: TGTGCCAGCAGTGAAGCTAGCGGGAGTCTTCAAGAGACCCAGTACTTC.

The chain has TRBV7-9 and TRBJ2-1; 11 nucleotides align to TRBD2. CDR3 size: 16 residues. Unmatched junction bases numbered 8, after V lost 4 bases and J lost 6 bases. Germline V lookup: CDR1 SEHNR, CDR2 FQNEAQ (reference sequence). The chain's CDR3 is CASSSPGTSGFNEQFF. The CDR3 DNA is TGTGCCAGCAGCTCCCCAGGGACTAGCGGATTCAATGAGCAGTTCTTC.

The chain carries TRBV10-2 and TRBJ1-5; D is uncertain. Trimming took off 3 bases at V and 4 bases at J, with 10 bases between the two ends. Germline V gene lookup returns CDR1 WSHSY and CDR2 SAAADI. This CDR3 spans 14 amino acids. CDR3 nucleotides: TGCGCCAGCAGTGAATTACGGGTAAATCAGCCCCAGCATTTT. Its protein product is CASSELRVNQPQHF.

This chain joins TRBV5-1 and TRBJ2-3, with TRBD2 identical over 7 bases. V lost 2 bases, J lost 3 bases, and 12 bases stayed unmatched. CDR3 length: 17 amino acids. Germline assignment: CDR1 SGHRS and CDR2 YFSETQ. The CDR3: CASSLSSSGGGTDTQYF. CDR3 sequence (DNA): TGCGCCAGCAGCTTATCCTCTAGCGGAGGTGGGACAGATACGCAGTATTTT.

CDR3 protein: CASSYSAGNQPQHF. The CDR3 DNA reads as TGTGCCAGCAGTTATTCGGCAGGGAACCAGCCCCAGCATTTT. The rearrangement links TRBV6-5 to TRBJ1-5; D is possibly TRBD1 (5 bases). The germline V and J ends were trimmed by 3 bases and 7 bases, with 13 bases remaining between them. Germline lookup yields CDR1 MNHEY and CDR2 SVGAGI. CDR3 length: 14 amino acids.

The chain employs TRBV5-6 and TRBJ2-3, with 10 positions matching TRBD2. The germline gives CDR1 SGHDT, CDR2 YYEEEE. V lost 1 base to trimming and J lost 2 bases; unmatched junction nucleotides: 4. The CDR3 length is 16 residues. CDR3 sequence: CASSLRTSGLTDTQYF. The CDR3 region has the DNA TGTGCCAGCAGCTTGCGGACTAGCGGACTCACAGATACGCAGTATTTT.

The chain recombines TRBV30 with TRBJ1-2; D unresolved. Looked up from germline, CDR1 is GTSNPN and CDR2 is SVGIG (reference sequence). V gave up 6 bases and J gave up 8 bases, with 13 bases separating them. The CDR3 length is 11 residues. The chain's CDR3 is CACKQVGGYTF. DNA of the CDR3: TGTGCCTGCAAGCAGGTGGGCGGCTACACCTTC.

V gene TRBV7-3 combines with J gene TRBJ2-7; possible D gene TRBD1, 6 bases. This CDR3 is 13 amino acids long. Trimming removed 2 bases from V and 5 bases from J, with 10 bases in between. Germline V gene lookup returns CDR1 SGHTA and CDR2 FQGTGA. DNA of the CDR3: TGTGCCAGCAGCTTATGGCCAGGGGACGAGCAGTACTTC. Its protein is CASSLWPGDEQYF.

The V gene is TRBV5-6, the J gene TRBJ1-2, with a tentative D call TRBD1 (5 bases). Trimming stripped 0 bases from V and 6 bases from J, with 12 bases between. Per germline, CDR1 SGHDT and CDR2 YYEEEE. The CDR3 sequence is 14 residues long. As DNA, the CDR3 is TGTGCCAGCAGCTTGGCCTTAGGGGTGGATGGCTACACCTTC. Encoded protein: CASSLALGVDGYTF.

The V call is TRBV3-1 (or the pseudogene TRBV3-2), the J call TRBJ2-3, with TRBD2 matching 9 bases. Trimming removed 1 base from V and 2 bases from J; junction bases left unmatched: 7. Germline CDR1 and CDR2: LGHDT and YNNKEL (reference sequence). The length of the CDR3 is 17 residues. DNA of the CDR3: TGTGCCAGCAGCCAAGTCCGGCTAGCGGGACACACAGATACGCAGTATTTT. Amino acids: CASSQVRLAGHTDTQYF.

This chain's CDR3 is CAWSVQAGGRETQYF. DNA of the CDR3: TGTGCCTGGAGTGTACAAGCGGGAGGTAGGGAGACCCAGTACTTC. The rearrangement links TRBV30 to TRBJ2-5, with 9 bases identical to TRBD2. With 0 bases clipped from V and 5 bases from J, the junction kept 7 bases outside the gene matches. The CDR3 loop spans 15 amino acids. The V gene's germline CDR1 is GTSNPN and CDR2 SVGIG (reference sequence).

The chain recombines TRBV29-1 with TRBJ1-1; D is unclear. CDR3 length equals 13 residues. CDR1 and CDR2 from the germline V gene are SQVTM and ANQGSEA. Trimming shortened V by 5 bases and J by 0 bases, and 10 bases separated the two germline ends. The CDR3 nucleotides read TGCAGCGTTTCTGTCACAGTGAACACTGAAGCTTTCTTT. It translates to CSVSVTVNTEAFF.

The chain recombines TRBV7-8 with TRBJ1-5; 7 bases line up with TRBD1. J was trimmed by 0 bases and V by 3 bases; bases with no gene match: 8. Germline V gene sequence: CDR1 SGHVS, CDR2 FQNEAQ. The CDR3 covers 17 residues. The CDR3 here is CASSLGQFSYSNQPQHF. In DNA, the CDR3 is TGTGCCAGCAGCTTGGGACAGTTTTCTTATAGCAATCAGCCCCAGCATTTT.

The chain uses TRBV27 and TRBJ1-5, with TRBD1 matching over 8 bases. CDR3 length: 15 amino acids. The V and J ends lost 3 bases and 1 base, in that order; junction bases with no gene match: 2. Germline CDR1 MNHEY, CDR2 SMNVEV (reference sequence). In nucleotides, the CDR3 is TGTGCCAGCAGTTTCGGACAGGGAAGCAATCAGCCCCAGCATTTT. Protein sequence: CASSFGQGSNQPQHF.

Only one count was recorded for this clone. The V gene is TRBV24-1, the J gene TRBJ2-1, with D uncertain. Trimming removed 6 bases from V and 0 bases from J, with 11 bases in between. The germline V gene has CDR1 KGHDR and CDR2 SFDVKD. This CDR3 comprises 15 residues. The CDR3: CATSSEKFSYNEQFF. The CDR3 DNA is TGTGCCACCAGTTCTGAGAAGTTCTCCTACAATGAGCAGTTCTTC.

The J gene is TRBJ2-1, the V gene TRBV7-7; 8 bases fit TRBD2. With 1 base clipped from V and 1 base from J, the junction kept 6 bases outside the gene matches. Per the germline V gene, CDR1 is SSHAT and CDR2 is FNYEAQ (reference sequence). The CDR3 is 17 residues long. The CDR3 is CASSLGDASGSYNEQFF. The CDR3 nucleotides read TGTGCCAGCAGCTTAGGTGACGCTAGCGGGTCCTACAATGAGCAGTTCTTC.

In its sample, this clone was seen once. The V call is TRBV7-2, the J call TRBJ2-2, with D perhaps TRBD2 (6 bases). Germline V gene sequence: CDR1 SGHTA, CDR2 FQGNSA. This CDR3 has 15 amino acids. The V end was cut by 5 bases, the J end by 6 bases, with 16 bases between. The CDR3 coding sequence is TGTGCCAGCAGCCCAGTCGGGGGTCGGGCCGGGGAGCTGTTTTTT. It specifies CASSPVGGRAGELFF.

The V call is TRBV7-9, the J call TRBJ2-1; 7 positions agree with TRBD2. Germline CDR1 SEHNR, CDR2 FQNEAQ (reference sequence). The CDR3 spans 16 residues. The J segment lost 0 bases and the V segment lost 5 bases, leaving 7 bases of the junction unmatched. The CDR3 DNA sequence: TGTGCCAGCAGCCCATGGGGCGGGAGCTCCTACAATGAGCAGTTCTTC. It codes for CASSPWGGSSYNEQFF. The full variable domain, completed using reference TRBV7-9 and TRBJ2-1, is DTGVSQNPRHKITKRGQNVTFRCDPISEHNRLYWYRQTLGQGPEFLTYFQNEAQLEKSRLLSDRFSAERPKGSFSTLEIQRTEQGDSAMYLCASSPWGGSSYNEQFFGPGTRLTVL.

The chain recombines TRBV7-9 with TRBJ1-2; D not certain. Trimming took 3 bases from V and 2 from J, leaving 7 bases between them. The CDR3 sequence is 13 residues long. The germline V gene encodes CDR1 SEHNR and CDR2 FQNEAQ (reference sequence). The CDR3 here is CASSLGVNYGYTF. The CDR3 DNA follows: TGTGCCAGCAGCTTGGGCGTGAACTATGGCTACACCTTC.

The V gene is TRBV24-1, the J gene TRBJ1-2; a weak D match, TRBD1 (6 bases). Trimming removed 4 bases from V and 7 bases from J, with 15 bases in between. CDR1 is KGHDR, CDR2 SFDVKD, per germline. The CDR3 has 14 amino acids. In nucleotides, the CDR3 is TGTGCCACCAGTGAGACAGGCCGCGGGGGTGGCTACACCTTC. Its protein product is CATSETGRGGGYTF.

The V gene is TRBV18, the J gene TRBJ2-1; possibly TRBD2 for D (5 bases). CDR1 KGHSH and CDR2 LQKENI come from the germline V gene. CDR3 size: 15 residues. The V end lost 5 bases, the J end lost 6 bases, and 17 bases lay between the germline ends. DNA for the CDR3: TGTGCCAGCTCAAAAAACGGGGTTCAAGGCAATGAGCAGTTCTTC. Translating it yields CASSKNGVQGNEQFF. The full variable domain, in which reference TRBV18 and TRBJ2-1 provide the parts outside the CDR3, is NAGVMQNPRHLVRRRGQEARLRCSPMKGHSHVYWYRQLPEEGLKFMVYLQKENIIDESGMPKERFSAEFPKEGPSILRIQQVVRGDSAAYFCASSKNGVQGNEQFFGPGTRLTVL.

The genes are TRBV10-2 and TRBJ2-2; TRBD1 aligns across 8 bases. Looked up from germline, CDR1 is WSHSY and CDR2 is SAAADI. Unmatched junction bases numbered 4, after V lost 8 bases and J lost 5 bases. CDR3 length equals 13 residues. Here the CDR3 DNA reads TGCGCCAGCGACGACAGGGGAACCGGGGAGCTGTTTTTT. It is translated as CASDDRGTGELFF.

This clone has only a few counts. This chain links TRBV7-6 with TRBJ2-2, with 8 bases fitting TRBD2. The CDR3 is 15 amino acids. Germline CDR1 SGHVS, CDR2 FNYEAQ. With 5 bases clipped from V and 2 bases from J, the junction kept 4 bases outside the gene matches. The CDR3 loop reads CASSGSGVNTGELFF. The CDR3 DNA is TGTGCCAGCAGCGGTAGCGGGGTTAACACCGGGGAGCTGTTTTTT.

The rearrangement links TRBV5-4 to TRBJ2-3; no reliable D call. Germline V gene sequence: CDR1 SGHNT, CDR2 YYREEE (reference sequence). V lost 0 bases to trimming and J lost 3 bases, with 17 bases between them. The CDR3 is 17 amino acids. CDR3 loop: CASSLGSPLVPTDTQYF. As DNA, the CDR3 is TGTGCCAGCAGCTTGGGGTCCCCTTTAGTGCCTACAGATACGCAGTATTTT.

This chain uses TRBV7-9 with TRBJ2-1, with D perhaps matching TRBD2 (5 bases). Germline values: CDR1 SEHNR, CDR2 FQNEAQ (reference sequence). The CDR3 runs 18 residues. Trimming took off 2 bases at V and 0 bases at J, with 17 bases between the two ends. The CDR3 sequence: CASSLTFGKLISYNEQFF. The CDR3 DNA reads TGTGCCAGCAGCTTAACCTTCGGGAAGCTTATCTCCTACAATGAGCAGTTCTTC.

The chain links TRBV2 to TRBJ2-6, with 7 bases matching TRBD2. CDR1 SNHLY and CDR2 FYNNEI come from the germline V gene. The V and J ends lost 3 bases and 0 bases, in that order; junction bases with no gene match: 20. The CDR3 loop spans 22 amino acids. CDR3 in amino acids: CASSEGFGRQGSISSGANVLTF. The CDR3 DNA reads TGTGCCAGCAGTGAGGGTTTCGGGAGGCAGGGTTCGATAAGCTCTGGGGCCAACGTCCTGACTTTC.